This TCR beta chain was identified during a study of T cells expressing NK-cell markers. General study results and limits: Certain NKG2C+ T cell clones were expanded, and their HCMV specificity remained unclear.

CDR1 and CDR2 from the germline V gene are SSHAT and FNYEAQ (reference sequence). The CDR3 has 15 amino acids. TCRdb reprocessed the 5' RACE reads, keeping one entry per CDR3 protein, no DNA. Recorded for this sample: fewer than 200,000 distinct CDR3 sequences. A remark on this clonotype: Its antigen is not known.

The sequence was obtained from a woman between 18 and 70 years old in good health. Sample: blood T cells: a sorted CD56 or NKG2C T cell subset, CD4+ or CD8+ T cells, or bulk PBMC T cells (not recorded which). This sequence joins TRBV7-7 and TRBJ2-2. CDR3 protein: CASSRQPSNTGELFF.